This T cell receptor (beta chain) was captured in a study of T cell responses to AZD1222 COVID-19 vaccine. The CDR3 consists of 14 residues. Trimming shortened V by 2 bases and J by 9 bases, and 14 bases separated the two germline ends. Germline V gene sequence: CDR1 SNHLY, CDR2 FYNNEI. The study's findings and limits: Vaccination with two AZD1222 doses was followed by a rise in Spike-specific TCR breadth and depth.

There are a few counts of this clone. Antigen specificity is unknown. TCRdb's table, derived via immunoSEQ multiplex PCR, lists solely in-frame clones and lacks some. In the table there are about 150,000 clones, 87% of which are singletons. This clonotype originated in an adult who received the AZD1222 COVID-19 vaccine. The starting material was peripheral blood, obtained 28 days after the second AZD1222 dose. This chain links TRBV2 with TRBJ2-1, with TRBD2 as a possible D gene (6 bases). CDR3 DNA sequence: TGTGCCAGCAGTGAAACACCGGGACTGGGTGAGCAGTTCTTC. It translates to CASSETPGLGEQFF.